The rows below give T cell receptor beta chains drawn from one sample of a study of early T cells in non-severe SARS-CoV-2 infection. TCRdb processed the 5' RACE reads anew with MiXCR; each CDR3 protein has one entry. The sample holds 30,000 to 40,000 distinct CDR3 sequences; 5% to 6% are singletons and the top ten take roughly 15%. The material sequenced was whole blood. The source of these receptors is an adult who was a healthcare worker with PCR-confirmed SARS-CoV-2 infection or an uninfected control (not recorded which). Each CDR3 is given with its conserved first and last residue. Each record gives: J gene, clone size, V gene, D gene, CDR3 DNA, CDR3 protein. The D gene is left open where the match is weak. Size tells how often a clone was seen (once, few, many) or the class of an expanded clone, and some rows leave it out.

TRBJ1-6,many,TRBV5-6,TRBD1,TGTGCCAGCAGCTGGGACAGGGGGCTCACACCCCTCCACTTT,CASSWDRGLTPLHF
TRBJ2-5,NA,TRBV5-4,TRBD1,TGTGCCAGCAGCCTCGGACAGGGGAGAGGCCAAGAGACCCAGTACTTC,CASSLGQGRGQETQYF
TRBJ2-3,medium-sized,TRBV6-4,TRBD2,TGTGCCAGCAGTGAGACTAGCGGGGGGACAGATACGCAGTATTTT,CASSETSGGTDTQYF
TRBJ2-1,NA,TRBV5-4,TRBD2,TGTGCCAGCAGCTCCGGGGGGGGTTTTTCCTACAATGAGCAGTTCTTC,CASSSGGGFSYNEQFF
TRBJ2-7,many,TRBV3-1,NA,TGTGCCAGCAGCCAAGATTCCTTCGCCGGCTTTAGGCAGTACTTC,CASSQDSFAGFRQYF
TRBJ1-6,many,TRBV20-1,TRBD1,TGCAGCGCCCTAGGACAGGGGACTTCACCCCTCCACTTT,CSALGQGTSPLHF
TRBJ2-7,NA,TRBV2,NA,TGTGCCAGCGAACAGACCCCCTACGAGCAGTACTTC,CASEQTPYEQYF
TRBJ2-5,NA,TRBV6-2/TRBV6-3,NA,TGTGCCAGCAGCCAGCACCCTGGGACCCAGTACTTC,CASSQHPGTQYF
TRBJ1-2,many,TRBV9,NA,TGTGCCAGCAGCGCCAGTCTAACCTATGGCTACACCTTC,CASSASLTYGYTF
TRBJ1-5,few,TRBV6-5,TRBD1,TGTGCCAGCGGCTCCCTTGGGCAGGGGGCAGGTCAGCCCCAGCATTTT,CASGSLGQGAGQPQHF
TRBJ2-3,NA,TRBV6-5,TRBD2,TGTGCCAGCAGTATAGCGGGGGGCAAGGATACGCAGTATTTT,CASSIAGGKDTQYF
TRBJ2-4,few,TRBV5-1,NA,TGCGCCAGCAGCTTGGAAGCAAACATTCAGTACTTC,CASSLEANIQYF
TRBJ2-7,few,TRBV20-1,NA,TGCAGTGCTAGCCACTCCAGGGATGCCTACGAGCAGTACTTC,CSASHSRDAYEQYF
TRBJ2-7,many,TRBV7-9,NA,TGTGCCAGCAGCTCACCTATCCTCGAGCAGTACTTC,CASSSPILEQYF
TRBJ2-1,few,TRBV15,NA,TGTGCCACCAGCAGACCTAAGACCCTCAGGGCAACCTACAATGAGCAGTTCTTC,CATSRPKTLRATYNEQFF
TRBJ2-2,many,TRBV5-5,NA,TGTGCCAGCAGCTTGACCCCTGGTTCGAACACCGGGGAGCTGTTTTTT,CASSLTPGSNTGELFF
TRBJ2-3,few,TRBV6-5,NA,TGTGCCAGCAGTCTCACTGACACCACAGATACGCAGTATTTT,CASSLTDTTDTQYF
TRBJ1-1,many,TRBV20-1,TRBD1,TGCAGTGCTAGGGGACAGGGTGAAACTGAAGCTTTCTTT,CSARGQGETEAFF
TRBJ2-7,few,TRBV29-1,NA,TGCAGCGTTGAATGGGGGGCCGGGAGTCGGGAGCAGTACTTC,CSVEWGAGSREQYF
TRBJ2-7,many,TRBV2,NA,TGTGCCAGCAGTGTTGAGTACGAGCAGTACTTC,CASSVEYEQYF
TRBJ2-1,many,TRBV6-4,TRBD2,TGTGCCAGCAGTGAATTGGGACTAGCGGGGATTAATGAGCAGTTCTTC,CASSELGLAGINEQFF
TRBJ1-1,many,TRBV5-1,NA,TGCGCCAGCAGCTTGGGACATGGGACGGATGGTGCTTTCTTT,CASSLGHGTDGAFF
TRBJ1-1,many,TRBV27,TRBD1,TGTGCCAGCAGTCCGTATGGGGGACAGGGGGCGATGGACACTGAAGCTTTCTTT,CASSPYGGQGAMDTEAFF
TRBJ2-7,NA,TRBV6-6,TRBD1,TGTGCCAGCAGCCTAGACAGGGCCTCCTACGAGCAGTACTTC,CASSLDRASYEQYF
TRBJ2-1,NA,TRBV12-3/TRBV12-4,NA,TGTGCCAGCAGTTTAGCTGGCAGGGTCATTGAGCAGTTCTTC,CASSLAGRVIEQFF
TRBJ2-3,few,TRBV6-1,NA,TGTGTCAGCAGACTAGACATACAGCGGGCAGATACGCAGTATTTT,CVSRLDIQRADTQYF
TRBJ2-2,few,TRBV7-6,NA,TGTGCCAGCAGCTTAACGAACAGTTGGACCGGGGAGCTGTTTTTT,CASSLTNSWTGELFF
TRBJ2-1,many,TRBV5-1,NA,TGCGCCAGCAGCTTGGGGGTTAGAGGGACCTACAATGAGCAGTTCTTC,CASSLGVRGTYNEQFF
TRBJ1-5,many,TRBV14,NA,TGTGCCAGCAGCCAAGCAGGGCTCAATCAGCCCCAGCATTTT,CASSQAGLNQPQHF
TRBJ1-1,many,TRBV5-6,NA,TGTGCCAGCAGCTCTGGGGGAGGTTACTCCAAAGCTTTCTTT,CASSSGGGYSKAFF
TRBJ2-3,NA,TRBV28,TRBD1,TGTGCCAGCAGTTCGACTATTACCGGGACAGGGGGCTTATTGAGAGATACGCAGTATTTT,CASSSTITGTGGLLRDTQYF
TRBJ1-2,NA,TRBV7-9,NA,TGTGCCAGCAGCTTACAAGCGGGTCCGAACTATGGCTACACCTTC,CASSLQAGPNYGYTF
TRBJ2-1,once,TRBV7-2,NA,TGTGCCAGCAGCTTAGCCGGATCCTACAATGAGCAGTTCTTC,CASSLAGSYNEQFF
TRBJ2-2,many,TRBV28,NA,TGTGCCAGCAGTTTGATTCGCAGGGTGGGGAACACCGGGGAGCTGTTTTTT,CASSLIRRVGNTGELFF
TRBJ1-2,few,TRBV20-1,NA,TGCAGTGCTAGAGATTTGGTGGGAGGGGGAACCTCCTATGGCTACACCTTC,CSARDLVGGGTSYGYTF
TRBJ2-4,many,TRBV27,TRBD1,TGTGCCAGCAGTACCCGGACAGGGGCTTTCGGAATTCAGTACTTC,CASSTRTGAFGIQYF
TRBJ1-5,NA,TRBV5-3,TRBD1,TGTGCCAGAAGCTTGACAGGGGGCCAGCCCCAGCATTTT,CARSLTGGQPQHF
TRBJ1-6,many,TRBV5-1,TRBD1,TGCGCCAGCAGCCAGGGGACCCGGGACAGGGGTTCACCCCTCCACTTT,CASSQGTRDRGSPLHF
TRBJ2-3,many,TRBV28,TRBD2,TGTGCCAGCAGTTTCTGGCTAGCGGGGGGCACAGATACGCAGTATTTT,CASSFWLAGGTDTQYF
TRBJ1-4,many,TRBV7-8,NA,TGTGCCAGCAGCTTAGCGGGAAGGGGGGGTGAAAAACTGTTTTTT,CASSLAGRGGEKLFF
TRBJ1-4,NA,TRBV5-6,TRBD1,TGTGCCAGCAGCACCGGGACAGGGGCAACTAATGAAAAACAGTTTTTT,CASSTGTGATNEKQFF
TRBJ1-1,many,TRBV28,TRBD1,TGTGCCAGCAGGTGGACAGGGGGTAGCACTGAAGCTTTCTTT,CASRWTGGSTEAFF
TRBJ1-6,many,TRBV5-1,TRBD1,TGCGCCAGCAGCCCCGGGGACAGAAATTCACCCCTCCACTTT,CASSPGDRNSPLHF
TRBJ2-7,many,TRBV20-1,NA,TGCAGTGCTAGAGATCTAGGCAGGGAACGATACGAGCAGTACTTC,CSARDLGRERYEQYF
TRBJ1-6,many,TRBV20-1,NA,TGCAGTTTGACAGGAGGAAATTCACCCCTCCACTTT,CSLTGGNSPLHF
TRBJ1-1,many,TRBV6-1,NA,TGTGCCAGCAGTCTACAGGGTAGAACTGAAGCTTTCTTT,CASSLQGRTEAFF
TRBJ1-1,many,TRBV30,TRBD1,TGTGCCTGGAGTTTAGGGACAGGGTACACTGAAGCTTTCTTT,CAWSLGTGYTEAFF
TRBJ1-1,many,TRBV28,NA,TGTGCCAGCAGTTCTCGACGGCCTGAAGCTTTCTTT,CASSSRRPEAFF
TRBJ2-7,many,TRBV11-1,NA,TGTGCCAGCAGCGTGGGCCTCGGGAGTTCTTACGAGCAGTACTTC,CASSVGLGSSYEQYF
TRBJ1-2,many,TRBV11-2,NA,TGTGCCAGCAGCTTAGTTTCAGCTAACTATGGCTACACCTTC,CASSLVSANYGYTF
TRBJ1-2,many,TRBV5-4,NA,TGTGCCAGCCGCCGCACAGAGCTAGCTAGCTACACCTTC,CASRRTELASYTF
TRBJ2-1,NA,TRBV6-2/TRBV6-3,NA,TGTGCCACCCGGGACCCCTTTGAGCAGTTCTTC,CATRDPFEQFF
TRBJ1-5,medium-sized,TRBV7-2,TRBD1,TGTGCCAGCAGCTTGGACAGGGGCAATCAGCCCCAGCATTTT,CASSLDRGNQPQHF